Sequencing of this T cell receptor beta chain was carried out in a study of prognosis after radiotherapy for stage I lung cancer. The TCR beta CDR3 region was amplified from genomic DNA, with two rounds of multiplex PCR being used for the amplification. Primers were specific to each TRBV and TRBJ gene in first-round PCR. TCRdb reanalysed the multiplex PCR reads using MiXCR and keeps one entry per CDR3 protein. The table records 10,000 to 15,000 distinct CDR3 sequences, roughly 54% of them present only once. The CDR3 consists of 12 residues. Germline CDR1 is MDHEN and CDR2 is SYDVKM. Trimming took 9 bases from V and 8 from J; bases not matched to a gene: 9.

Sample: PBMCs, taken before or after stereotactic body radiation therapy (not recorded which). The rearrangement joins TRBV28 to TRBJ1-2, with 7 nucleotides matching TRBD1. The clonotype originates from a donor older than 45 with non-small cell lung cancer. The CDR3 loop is CASVTGCTGYTF. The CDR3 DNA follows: TGTGCCAGTGTGACAGGGTGTACGGGCTACACCTTC.